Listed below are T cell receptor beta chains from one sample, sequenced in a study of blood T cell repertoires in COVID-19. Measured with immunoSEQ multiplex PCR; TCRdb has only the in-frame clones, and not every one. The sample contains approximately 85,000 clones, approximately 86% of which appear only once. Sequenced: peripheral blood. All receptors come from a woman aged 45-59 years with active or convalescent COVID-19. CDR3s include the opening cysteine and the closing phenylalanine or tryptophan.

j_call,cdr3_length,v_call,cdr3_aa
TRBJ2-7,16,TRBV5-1,CASSLSKRDRVSEQYF
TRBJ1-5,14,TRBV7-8,CASSLYGSGQPQHF
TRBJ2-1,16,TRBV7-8,CASSPGTSGTHNEQFF
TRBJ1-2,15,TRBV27,CASGQRGRDLFGYTF
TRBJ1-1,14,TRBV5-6,CASSWPTGSFEAFF
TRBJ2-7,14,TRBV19,CASSGGQGLYEQYF
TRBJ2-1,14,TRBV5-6,CASSFGGTVNEQFF
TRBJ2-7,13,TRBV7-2,CASSSGIFYEQYF
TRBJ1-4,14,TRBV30,CAWSMTGSGEKLFF
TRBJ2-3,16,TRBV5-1,CASSLVPETSTDTQYF
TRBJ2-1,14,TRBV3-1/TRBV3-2,CASSGLAGGGEQFF
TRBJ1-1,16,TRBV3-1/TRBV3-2,CASSQGPGVMNTEAFF
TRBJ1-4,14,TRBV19,CASSMDRVAEKLFF
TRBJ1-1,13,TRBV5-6,CASSLIGGTEAFF
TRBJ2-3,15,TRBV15,CATSRVRTETDTQYF
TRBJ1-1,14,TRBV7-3,CASRAGTGLTEAFF
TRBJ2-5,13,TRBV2,CASSAGEGETQYF
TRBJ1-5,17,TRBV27,CASTSKAAVGGSQPQHF
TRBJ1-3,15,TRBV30,CASHRDRGSVNTIYF
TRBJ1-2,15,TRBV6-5,CASSYASNRGKGYTF
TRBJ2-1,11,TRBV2,CASSITGGLFF
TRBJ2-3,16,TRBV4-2,CASSQVTSGVTDTQYF
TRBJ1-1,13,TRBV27,CASSFITGAATFF
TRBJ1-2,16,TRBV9,CASSAFRGLGEYGYTF
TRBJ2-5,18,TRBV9,CASSVGTPGGGPQETQYF
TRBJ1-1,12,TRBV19,CATIEGATEAFF
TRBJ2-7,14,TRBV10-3,CAISEVVRVHEQYF